Below, 25 T cell receptor beta chains from the same sample are listed, as sequenced in a study of blood T cells in healthy people across ages. Alongside a J-beta primer mix, a sample-barcoded 5' primer served in a second PCR lasting roughly 6 to 11 cycles. TCRdb reprocessed the 5' RACE reads with MiXCR, giving one entry per CDR3 protein. The data contain 2 million or so distinct CDR3 sequences, roughly 52% of them singletons. The sequenced sample was blood. All receptors derive from a middle-aged woman in good health.

This clonotype was observed a few times. V usage is TRBV3-1 and J usage is TRBJ2-5, with TRBD2 matching 13 bases. The CDR3 is 18 residues long. Germline V gene data show CDR1 as LGHDT and CDR2 as YNNKEL (reference sequence). Germline trimming cut 2 bases from V and 5 bases from J; bases unmatched to any gene: 11. The CDR3 region is CASSQFLGTSGDQETQYF. The CDR3 coding sequence is TGTGCCAGCAGCCAATTCCTGGGGACTAGCGGGGATCAGGAGACCCAGTACTTC.

This clonotype came up a few times. The V gene is TRBV20-1, the J gene TRBJ2-1; TRBD2 is a possible D gene (5 bases). Germline CDR1 and CDR2: DFQATT and SNEGSKA (reference sequence). V was cut by 5 bases and J by 10 bases, with 15 bases left in between. There are 12 residues in the CDR3. CDR3 in DNA: TGCAGTGCTCGCGGCGGAGGTCGGGAGCAGTTCTTC. The encoded protein is CSARGGGREQFF.

This chain uses TRBV19 with TRBJ2-1, with TRBD1 matching over 7 bases. V trimming: 7 bases; J trimming: 4 bases; junction bases outside the gene matches: 7. The CDR3 contains 14 residues. The germline V gene has CDR1 LNHDA and CDR2 SQIVND (reference sequence). This CDR3 reads CASTPGQTYNEQFF. Here the CDR3 DNA reads TGTGCCAGTACCCCGGGACAGACTTACAATGAGCAGTTCTTC.

The genes are TRBV7-2 and TRBJ1-2, with D unclear. The CDR3 spans 16 residues. CDR1 and CDR2 from the germline V gene are SGHTA and FQGNSA. Trimming removed 3 bases from V and 0 bases from J, with 14 bases in between. The CDR3 loop reads CASSLGRDFSNYGYTF. In DNA form, the CDR3 reads TGTGCCAGCAGCTTGGGGAGGGATTTCTCTAACTATGGCTACACCTTC.

V and J are TRBV27 and TRBJ2-5; 7 nucleotides agree with TRBD2. The CDR3 covers 13 residues. Germline-derived CDR1 and CDR2 are MNHEY and SMNVEV (reference sequence). With 6 bases clipped from V and 11 bases from J, the junction kept 12 bases outside the gene matches. Here the CDR3 DNA reads TGTGCCAGCAGCTGGACTAGGATGGGGCAACAGTACTTC. Translating it yields CASSWTRMGQQYF.

The chain couples TRBV6-2 or TRBV6-3 to TRBJ2-7; TRBD2 might be the D (5 bases). Germline V gene data show CDR1 as MNHEY and CDR2 as SVGEGT. V was pared by 5 bases and J by 4 bases, with 15 bases between. The CDR3 has 14 residues. The CDR3 region has the DNA TGTGCCAGCAGTCCCCCGAGAGGGTTGTACGAGCAGTACTTC. Protein: CASSPPRGLYEQYF.

The chain couples TRBV6-6 to TRBJ1-2, with TRBD1 as a possible D gene (6 bases). The CDR3 runs to 16 residues. The V gene lost 0 bases and the J gene lost 4 bases, with 15 bases spanning the gap. Germline V gene data show CDR1 as MNHNY and CDR2 as SVGAGI (reference sequence). This CDR3 is CASSYSGGQLPYGYTF. CDR3 DNA: TGTGCCAGCAGTTACTCGGGGGGACAACTACCCTATGGCTACACCTTC.

The genes are TRBV20-1 and TRBJ1-2; 8 nucleotides match TRBD1. Looked up from germline, CDR1 is DFQATT and CDR2 is SNEGSKA (reference sequence). This CDR3 is 15 amino acids long. Trimming cost V 0 bases and J 6 bases; bases outside gene matches: 9. CDR3 sequence reads: CSARDTTGGTNGYTF. DNA for the CDR3: TGCAGTGCTAGAGATACAACAGGGGGTACCAATGGCTACACCTTC.

The chain links TRBV7-2 to TRBJ2-4; D not resolved. The V gene's germline CDR1 is SGHTA and CDR2 FQGNSA. The CDR3 totals 12 residues. V shed 5 bases and J shed 11 bases, with 13 bases lying between them. CDR3 region: CASSTRQGFQYF. In DNA, the CDR3 is TGTGCCAGCAGCACTCGACAAGGGTTTCAGTACTTC.

This chain joins TRBV6-2 or TRBV6-3 and TRBJ2-5; 11 bases map to TRBD2. Looked up from germline, CDR1 is MNHEY and CDR2 is SVGEGT. V lost 6 bases, J lost 1 base, and 4 bases stayed unmatched. This CDR3 contains 15 residues. In DNA form, the CDR3 reads TGTGCCAGCAGACCGGGACTAGCGGCCCAAGAGACCCAGTACTTC. Amino acids: CASRPGLAAQETQYF.

Worth noting for this clonotype: An end of the junction does not agree with germline; a read error may underlie this. CDR3 DNA: TGCGGCGTTGATTCGGGGGACTCCTACAATGAGCAGTTCTTC. Translating gives CGVDSGDSYNEQFF. This rearrangement joins TRBV29-1 to TRBJ2-1; possibly TRBD2 for D (6 bases). CDR3 size: 14 residues. The V gene's germline CDR1 is SQVTM and CDR2 ANQGSEA.

This clonotype was counted a few times. The CDR3 is CASSSRLRVGANVLTF. For the CDR3, the DNA is TGTGCCAGCAGCTCCCGTCTAAGGGTTGGGGCCAACGTCCTGACTTTC. This chain links TRBV7-9 with TRBJ2-6; D remains ambiguous. CDR1 and CDR2 from the germline V gene are SEHNR and FQNEAQ (reference sequence). V lost 4 bases and J 3 bases, leaving 13 bases between the germline ends. The CDR3 loop spans 16 amino acids.

The chain couples TRBV4-3 to TRBJ2-1, with D perhaps matching TRBD2 (5 bases). Trimming cost V 0 bases and J 0 bases, with 9 bases left between them. The CDR3 contains 16 residues. Germline-derived CDR1 and CDR2 are LGHNA and YSLEER. Here the CDR3 reads CASSQEAASSYNEQFF. The CDR3 DNA sequence: TGCGCCAGCAGCCAAGAAGCGGCAAGCTCCTACAATGAGCAGTTCTTC.

V is TRBV15 and J is TRBJ2-1; D might be TRBD2 (6 bases). The length of the CDR3 is 17 residues. Germline loops: CDR1 LNHNV, CDR2 YYDKDF (reference sequence). Trimming took 0 bases from V and 0 from J, leaving 12 bases between them. The DNA for the CDR3 is TGTGCCACCAGCAGAGAACCCGGGACTCACTCCTACAATGAGCAGTTCTTC. Amino acid sequence: CATSREPGTHSYNEQFF.

With regard to this clonotype: At one of its ends the junction is not consistent with the germline gene, which may arise from a read error. This chain uses TRBV7-7 with TRBJ2-3; a possible D gene is TRBD2 (7 bases). This CDR3 has 15 residues. The germline gives CDR1 SSHAT, CDR2 FNYEAQ (reference sequence). Written as DNA, the CDR3 is TGTGCTAGCAGCAAGGGGGGCGGGGGCCCAGATACGCAGTATTTT. Translating gives CASSKGGGGPDTQYF.

This clonotype has a handful of counts. The V and J genes are TRBV2 and TRBJ2-7; D possibly matches TRBD1 or TRBD2 (5 bases each). The CDR3 totals 16 residues. Germline values: CDR1 SNHLY, CDR2 FYNNEI. The germline V and J ends were trimmed by 3 bases and 2 bases, with 17 bases remaining between them. Here the CDR3 DNA reads TGTGCCAGCAGTGACCCCACCGGGACGCATCCCTACGAGCAGTACTTC. It is translated as CASSDPTGTHPYEQYF.

The chain couples TRBV12-3 or TRBV12-4 to TRBJ1-2; possibly TRBD1 for D (6 bases). The CDR3 has 14 amino acids. Trimming stripped 5 bases from V and 4 bases from J, with 14 bases between. CDR3 sequence reads: CASSGGRGAYGYTF. The DNA of the CDR3 is TGTGCCAGCAGTGGGGGGCGAGGTGCCTATGGCTACACCTTC.

This clonotype was seen only once. The chain carries TRBV6-2 or TRBV6-3 and TRBJ1-2; no definite D call. The CDR3 has 16 amino acids. Germline CDR1 and CDR2: MNHEY and SVGEGT. Trimming left V 3 bases short and J 2 bases short, with 16 bases between. Here the CDR3 reads CASSYGRPPDNYGYTF. CDR3 coding DNA: TGTGCCAGCAGTTATGGCAGACCTCCCGACAACTATGGCTACACCTTC.

The chain has TRBV11-2 and TRBJ1-5; D is uncertain. V was trimmed by 1 base and J by 8 bases, leaving 9 bases between them. This CDR3 contains 13 residues. CDR1 and CDR2 from the germline V gene are SGHAT and FQNNGV. The CDR3 sequence is CASSLGPAKPQHF. CDR3 sequence (DNA): TGTGCCAGCAGCTTAGGACCGGCGAAGCCCCAGCATTTT. Full variable domain (remainder filled in from reference TRBV11-2 and TRBJ1-5): EAGVAQSPRYKIIEKRQSVAFWCNPISGHATLYWYQQILGQGPKLLIQFQNNGVVDDSQLPKDRFSAERLKGVDSTLKIQPAKLEDSAVYLCASSLGPAKPQHFGDGTRLSIL.

This sequence joins TRBV29-1 and TRBJ1-1; a weak D match, TRBD1 (6 bases). The CDR3 length is 14 residues. Germline values: CDR1 SQVTM, CDR2 ANQGSEA. V lost 5 bases and J lost 7, with 20 bases in between. As DNA, the CDR3 is TGCAGCGTTATGGCACAGGGTGGGGCGAGTGAAGCTTTCTTT. This codes for CSVMAQGGASEAFF.

The chain links TRBV6-6 to TRBJ2-7, with 7 nucleotides matching TRBD2. The germline CDR1 and CDR2 sequences are MNHNY and SVGAGI (reference sequence). J was trimmed by 6 bases and V by 5 bases; bases with no gene match: 16. The CDR3 has 16 residues. CDR3 protein: CASSAIPRAGAVEQYF. The CDR3 bases are TGTGCCAGCAGTGCAATTCCGAGGGCGGGAGCGGTCGAGCAGTACTTC.

This clonotype has only a few counts. The chain uses TRBV5-1 and TRBJ2-3, with 9 bases that match TRBD1. The V and J ends lost 0 bases and 0 bases, in that order; junction bases with no gene match: 2. This CDR3 is built from 16 residues. Germline V CDR1 and CDR2: SGHRS, YFSETQ. The CDR3 bases are TGCGCCAGCAGCTTGGTTGGACAGGGGAGCACAGATACGCAGTATTTT. Translated, it gives CASSLVGQGSTDTQYF.

This chain uses TRBV6-1 with TRBJ1-5; the D is unclear. Germline values: CDR1 MNHNS, CDR2 SASEGT. V lost 1 base, J lost 5 bases, and 15 bases lay in between. The CDR3 is made up of 16 amino acids. The DNA for the CDR3 is TGTGCCAGCAGTGAAGTCTCTGATGTCTTAGATCAGCCCCAGCATTTT. Translating it yields CASSEVSDVLDQPQHF.

This clonotype turned up a few times. The chain links TRBV7-2 to TRBJ1-5, with 10 bases that match TRBD1. Looked up from germline, CDR1 is SGHTA and CDR2 is FQGNSA. J lost 7 bases, V lost 2 bases, and 5 bases had no gene match. This CDR3 has 15 amino acids. The CDR3 loop reads CASSLRQGAGQPQHF. CDR3 nucleotides: TGTGCCAGCAGCTTAAGACAGGGGGCAGGGCAGCCCCAGCATTTT.

The chain combines TRBV24-1 with TRBJ2-1; weak D call: TRBD2 (5 bases). Germline-derived CDR1 and CDR2 are KGHDR and SFDVKD. The CDR3 has 15 residues. Trimming removed 3 bases from V and 2 bases from J, with 10 bases in between. The CDR3 DNA reads TGTGCCACCAGTGATACTAGAGTCGCCTACAATGAGCAGTTCTTC. Its translation is CATSDTRVAYNEQFF.